This T cell receptor beta chain was sequenced in a study of blood T cell repertoires in COVID-19. About the research overall: Samples of COVID-19 (acute and convalescent) were obtained from the United States, Italy and Spain. PBMCs, B-cell-depleted T cells, or T cells provided the cDNA or gDNA that made up the material.

Under the authors' procedure: Quantification of nucleated cells was approximated via reference gene primer amplification. The protocol was immunoSEQ multiplex PCR, while the TCRdb copy is restricted to in-frame clones and leaves out a portion. The DNA was the basis for D and trimming; V, J and clone size are from that table. The sample holds around 60,000 clones, approximately 80% seen once. Trimming cost V 1 base and J 5 bases; bases outside gene matches: 2. Germline loops: CDR1 KGHSH, CDR2 LQKENI. The CDR3 length is 15 residues. Seattle patients were enrolled while actively infected and followed longitudinally.

The chain has TRBV18 and TRBJ1-6; 7 bases fit TRBD1. Sequencing was carried out using peripheral blood. The clonotype comes from a man in his forties or fifties with COVID-19, enrolled during active disease. The CDR3 reads CASSPRQGDNSPLHF. In nucleotides, the CDR3 is TGTGCCAGCTCACCACGGCAGGGGGATAATTCACCCCTCCACTTT.